A few counts support the clone carrying this T cell receptor beta chain. This sample is part of a study of early T cells in non-severe SARS-CoV-2 infection. TCRdb called the 5' RACE reads again in MiXCR, with one record for every CDR3 protein. The sample includes about 52,000 distinct CDR3 sequences, approximately 10% of them seen just once. V gave up 5 bases and J gave up 6 bases, with 23 bases separating them. The germline V gene has CDR1 DFQATT and CDR2 SNEGSKA (reference sequence). This CDR3 contains 16 residues. The specimen was whole blood. The chain is built from TRBV20-1 and TRBJ2-1; D might be TRBD2 (6 bases). The TCR was taken from an adult who was a healthcare worker with PCR-confirmed SARS-CoV-2 infection or an uninfected control (not recorded which). The CDR3 loop reads CSAPRLVGSGGNEQFF. The CDR3 DNA reads as TGCAGTGCTCCCAGACTAGTGGGTTCCGGGGGCAATGAGCAGTTCTTC.